This TCR beta chain was identified during a study of graft-versus-host responses after intestinal transplantation. Study-wide context: Each patient got anti-thymocyte globulin induction, then tacrolimus and steroids for about 3 years.

Study findings and constraints: Those patients showing graft-donor T cell macrochimerism displayed high graft-versus-host to host-versus-graft clonal ratios in allografts. GvH clones appeared in recipient marrow, some first in ileum or blood. Early post-transplant declines in HvG were associated with peak levels of circulating GvH clones.

Here immunoSEQ multiplex PCR was the method, and the copy in TCRdb shows in-frame clones only, minus some. The table lists approximately 63,000 clones, approximately 94% of them singletons. Details on this clone: As yet, its antigen is unknown.

CDR1 is MNHEY, CDR2 SMNVEV, per germline (reference sequence). CDR3 length: 14 amino acids. The V end was cut by 2 bases, the J end by 0 bases, with 2 bases between. The gene calls are TRBV27 and TRBJ1-6, with D unclear. This sequence originates from a human donor who was the organ donor for an intestinal transplant. Source: unstimulated CD4+ T cells sorted from spleen or lymph node cells, taken before transplant. The CDR3 reads CASSLNSYNSPLHF. The CDR3, as DNA: TGTGCCAGCAGTTTAAACTCCTATAATTCACCCCTCCACTTT.